This T cell receptor beta chain was sequenced in a study of blood T cell repertoires in COVID-19. On the study more broadly: T cells, B-cell-depleted T cells, or PBMCs supplied cDNA or gDNA.

This CDR3 has 15 amino acids. CDR1 is PRHDT, CDR2 FYEKMQ, per germline (reference sequence). With 4 bases removed from V and 0 bases from J, the gap between germline ends came to 12 bases. Original processing methods: Estimates of nucleated cell counts were drawn from the amplification of reference gene primers. Libraries were prepared by immunoSEQ multiplex PCR; TCRdb keeps only in-frame clonotypes and omits some of them. That table supplies the V and J calls and clone size; D and trimming were determined from the DNA. The sample includes approximately 97,000 clones, 90% of them seen just once. This rearrangement joins TRBV13 to TRBJ1-1; weak D call: TRBD1 (6 bases). Sequencing was carried out using peripheral blood. The receptor was derived from a man aged 60 to 75 with acute or convalescent COVID-19. The CDR3 nucleotides read TGTGCCAGCAGCTCCGACGGGACACTGAACACTGAAGCTTTCTTT. It specifies CASSSDGTLNTEAFF.